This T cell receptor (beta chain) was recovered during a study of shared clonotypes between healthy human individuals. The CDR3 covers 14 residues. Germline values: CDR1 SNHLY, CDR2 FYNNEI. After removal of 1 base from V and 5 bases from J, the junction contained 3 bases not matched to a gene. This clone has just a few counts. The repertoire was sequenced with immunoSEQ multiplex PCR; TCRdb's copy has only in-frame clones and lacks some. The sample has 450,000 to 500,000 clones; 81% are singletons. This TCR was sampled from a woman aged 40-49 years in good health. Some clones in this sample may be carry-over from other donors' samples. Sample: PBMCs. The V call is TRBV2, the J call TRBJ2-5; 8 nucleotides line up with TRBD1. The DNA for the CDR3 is TGTGCCAGCAGTGAAGGTGACAGGGGCGAGACCCAGTACTTC. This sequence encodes CASSEGDRGETQYF.